Described below is a single T cell receptor (beta chain) sequence and its context. The data stem from a study of blood T cell repertoires in COVID-19. Study-level information: There were acute and convalescent COVID-19 samples, and they came from the United States, Italy and Spain. T cells, B-cell-depleted T cells, or PBMCs supplied cDNA or gDNA.

Some clones are missing from TCRdb's copy, which holds only in-frame ones; the method was immunoSEQ multiplex PCR. The table has about 220,000 clones, 80% to 90% seen once. The CDR3 spans 14 residues. J lost 6 bases, V lost 3 bases, and 6 bases had no gene match. Germline V gives CDR1 SNHLY, CDR2 FYNNEI. This clonotype originated in a woman aged 40 to 49 with active or convalescent COVID-19. Sequenced: peripheral blood. This sequence joins TRBV2 and TRBJ2-5, with 8 bases matching TRBD2. Here the CDR3 reads CASSEWTSSKTQYF. DNA of the CDR3: TGTGCCAGCAGTGAGTGGACTAGCAGTAAGACCCAGTACTTC.